The 11 T cell receptor beta chains in this list originate from one sample, sequenced in a study of blood T cell repertoires in COVID-19. Some clones are missing from TCRdb's copy, which holds only in-frame ones; the method was immunoSEQ multiplex PCR. The sample lists approximately 98,000 clones, 65% to 85% occurring once. Source material: peripheral blood. The receptors here all came from a woman aged 80 or over with acute or convalescent COVID-19.

The CDR3, as DNA: TGTGCCAGCAGGCGGTACGCTGAAGCTTTCTTT. It encodes CASRRYAEAFF. The chain is built from TRBV6-5 and TRBJ1-1; unclear D gene. Germline V gene data show CDR1 as MNHEY and CDR2 as SVGAGI. The V end lost 6 bases, the J end lost 6 bases, and 8 bases lay between the germline ends. This CDR3 is 11 amino acids long.

The chain joins TRBV24-1 to TRBJ1-2; 11 bases are shared with TRBD1. The V gene's germline CDR1 is KGHDR and CDR2 SFDVKD. CDR3 length: 16 residues. V shed 2 bases and J 5 bases; nucleotides not matched to a gene: 6. CDR3 in DNA: TGTGCCACCAGTGATTCCGGGACAGGGGGTTTATATGGCTACACCTTC. Residues: CATSDSGTGGLYGYTF.

The gene calls are TRBV9 and TRBJ2-3; D might be TRBD2 (6 bases). This CDR3 is built from 14 residues. Germline loops: CDR1 SGDLS, CDR2 YYNGEE. The V end lost 6 bases, the J end lost 4 bases, and 15 bases lay between the germline ends. The CDR3 DNA reads TGTGCCAGCACCCGGGGACTTCAGGCAGATACGCAGTATTTT. This translates into CASTRGLQADTQYF.

This clone turned up a few times. The chain joins TRBV6-1 to TRBJ1-3; D call uncertain. CDR1 and CDR2 (germline): MNHNS, SASEGT. The CDR3 is made up of 13 amino acids. The V and J ends lost 3 bases and 5 bases respectively, with 8 bases between them. CDR3 amino acids: CASSDSGRNTIYF. The DNA of the CDR3 is TGTGCCAGCAGTGACAGCGGTAGAAACACCATATATTTT.

The V call is TRBV6-5, the J call TRBJ2-4, with D maybe TRBD2 (6 bases). This CDR3 has 14 amino acids. CDR1 MNHEY and CDR2 SVGAGI come from the germline V gene. With 2 bases removed from V and 8 bases from J, the gap between germline ends came to 13 bases. In nucleotides, the CDR3 is TGTGCCAGCAGTTACATTCCGGGGGAGCACATTCAGTACTTC. This codes for CASSYIPGEHIQYF.

The chain carries TRBV5-4 and TRBJ2-5; a possible D gene is TRBD1 (5 bases). CDR3 length: 16 amino acids. CDR1 and CDR2 from the germline V gene are SGHNT and YYREEE (reference sequence). The V end lost 4 bases, the J end lost 5 bases, and 21 bases lay between the germline ends. CDR3 loop: CASSLPSRAGLETQYF. CDR3 nucleotide sequence: TGTGCCAGCAGCCTCCCGTCGCGAGCAGGGTTGGAGACCCAGTACTTC.

The chain has TRBV19 and TRBJ1-2; possibly TRBD1 for D (6 bases). Trimming removed 6 bases at V and 1 base at J, with 9 bases between. The germline V gene encodes CDR1 LNHDA and CDR2 SQIVND (reference sequence). The CDR3 spans 13 residues. The CDR3, as DNA: TGTGCCAGTAGACAGGACAGTAACTATGGCTACACCTTC. It codes for CASRQDSNYGYTF. The complete variable domain, with remaining parts taken from reference TRBV19 and TRBJ1-2, reads DGGITQSPKYLFRKEGQNVTLSCEQNLNHDAMYWYRQDPGQGLRLIYYSQIVNDFQKGDIAEGYSVSREKKESFPLTVTSAQKNPTAFYLCASRQDSNYGYTFGSGTRLTVV.

The CDR3 spells CASSQVWRGNYEQYV. In DNA form, the CDR3 reads TGTGCCAGCAGCCAAGTCTGGCGGGGGAACTACGAGCAGTACGTC. The gene calls are TRBV3-1 (or the pseudogene TRBV3-2) and TRBJ2-7; 7 nucleotides agree with TRBD2. V was pared by 1 base and J by 3 bases, with 6 bases of the junction left unmatched. The CDR3 spans 15 residues. In germline, CDR1 is LGHDT, CDR2 YNNKEL (reference sequence).

This clone was seen only once. The rearrangement uses TRBV19 and TRBJ2-6, with 7 bases identical to TRBD1. Germline CDR1 and CDR2: LNHDA and SQIVND (reference sequence). V shed 4 bases, J shed 2 bases, and the junction held 2 bases outside the gene matches. The CDR3 totals 15 residues. The CDR3 region has the DNA TGTGCCAGTAGTACCGACAGGGCTGGGGCCAACGTCCTGACTTTC. Translated, it gives CASSTDRAGANVLTF. The complete variable domain, with remaining parts taken from reference TRBV19 and TRBJ2-6, reads DGGITQSPKYLFRKEGQNVTLSCEQNLNHDAMYWYRQDPGQGLRLIYYSQIVNDFQKGDIAEGYSVSREKKESFPLTVTSAQKNPTAFYLCASSTDRAGANVLTFGAGSRLTVL.

CDR3 bases: TGTGCCACCAGCCAGGGGACAGACTCTGGAAACACCATATATTTT. Protein product: CATSQGTDSGNTIYF. This sequence joins TRBV24-1 and TRBJ1-3; the match to TRBD1 covers 7 bases. J gave up 0 bases and V 7 bases, and 5 bases lay outside the gene matches. The CDR3 consists of 15 residues. The germline CDR1 and CDR2 sequences are KGHDR and SFDVKD.

The chain recombines TRBV6-5 with TRBJ2-3, with 7 positions matching TRBD1. The CDR3 is made up of 14 amino acids. After removal of 6 bases from V and 4 bases from J, the junction contained 7 bases not matched to a gene. Germline assignment: CDR1 MNHEY and CDR2 SVGAGI. The CDR3 here is CASRLPQGADTQYF. CDR3 DNA sequence: TGTGCCAGCAGGCTACCCCAGGGGGCAGATACGCAGTATTTT.